The 2 T cell receptor beta chains given below trace back to one sample, sequenced in a study of T cell responses to AZD1222 COVID-19 vaccine. Using immunoSEQ multiplex PCR, the repertoire was profiled, and TCRdb retains in-frame clones only, with some absent. This sample has nearly 110,000 clones; less than 95% occur once, and the top ten carry approximately 8%. The specimen was peripheral blood, collected 28 days after the second AZD1222 dose. All receptors derive from an adult who received the AZD1222 COVID-19 vaccine.

The J gene is TRBJ1-5, the V gene TRBV7-3, with 9 positions matching TRBD1. Per germline, CDR1 SGHTA and CDR2 FQGTGA. This CDR3 is built from 19 residues. The trim removed 1 base at V and 4 bases at J, leaving 14 bases unmatched. CDR3 nucleotide sequence: TGTGCCAGCAGCTTAAACCTCCCGCAATACAGGGGGCGGAATCAGCCCCAGCATTTT. Amino acids: CASSLNLPQYRGRNQPQHF.

The chain carries TRBV7-2 and TRBJ2-7; no clear D gene. In germline, CDR1 is SGHTA, CDR2 FQGNSA. The CDR3 is 14 amino acids. V lost 1 base to trimming and J lost 3 bases, with 10 bases between them. The DNA of the CDR3 is TGTGCCAGCAGCTTAGGCGGACCGCTCTACGAGCAGTACTTC. Its protein product is CASSLGGPLYEQYF. The full variable domain, in which reference TRBV7-2 and TRBJ2-7 provide the parts outside the CDR3, is GAGVSQSPSNKVTEKGKDVELRCDPISGHTALYWYRQSLGQGLEFLIYFQGNSAPDKSGLPSDRFSAERTGGSVSTLTIQRTQQEDSAVYLCASSLGGPLYEQYFGPGTRLTVT.